A selection of T cell receptor beta chains follows, all from one sample in a study of cytomegalovirus exposure and HLA in healthy donors. Using immunoSEQ multiplex PCR, the repertoire was profiled, and TCRdb retains in-frame clones only, with some absent. The top ten clones hold about 5% of a sample with under 70,000 clones, 60% to 80% of them seen once. Sequenced material: PBMCs. The receptors originated from a male donor in good health and CMV-seropositive. CDR3s include the opening cysteine and the closing phenylalanine or tryptophan. The D gene is left open where the match is weak. Clone size is given for some rows only: seen once, a few or many times, or a class if the clone is expanded.

d_call	j_call	v_call	clone_size	cdr3_aa	cdr3_nt
TRBD1	TRBJ1-2	TRBV4-3	NA	CASSQQPGQGEGYGYTF	TGCGCCAGCAGCCAACAACCGGGGCAGGGGGAAGGGTATGGCTACACCTTC
NA	TRBJ2-7	TRBV19	NA	CASSTPGQGRKYF	TGTGCCAGTAGTACCCCAGGGCAGGGTCGGAAGTACTTC
TRBD1	TRBJ1-1	TRBV7-9	NA	CASSSQGNHTEAFF	TGTGCCAGCAGCTCACAGGGGAATCACACTGAAGCTTTCTTT
NA	TRBJ1-5	TRBV5-6	NA	CASSWGGPNQPQHF	TGTGCCAGCAGCTGGGGCGGCCCCAATCAGCCCCAGCATTTT
NA	TRBJ2-5	TRBV9	NA	CASSARQAGEQYF	TGTGCCAGCAGCGCACGACAGGCGGGGGAACAGTACTTC
NA	TRBJ1-1	TRBV5-1	NA	CASFLQGSSTEAFF	TGCGCCAGCTTTTTACAGGGCTCAAGCACTGAAGCTTTCTTT
TRBD2	TRBJ2-5	TRBV30	NA	CAWSQPGGQETQYF	TGTGCCTGGAGTCAACCGGGGGGGCAAGAGACCCAGTACTTC
NA	TRBJ1-6	TRBV7-2	NA	CASSLEGGDSPLHF	TGTGCCAGCAGCTTAGAGGGGGGGGATTCACCCCTCCACTTT
TRBD1	TRBJ2-1	TRBV7-3	NA	CASSLMGAGGYNEQFF	TGTGCCAGCAGCTTAATGGGGGCAGGGGGATACAATGAGCAGTTCTTC
NA	TRBJ1-5	TRBV7-6	once	CASRAGGYNQPQHF	TGTGCCAGCAGGGCCGGCGGATACAATCAGCCCCAGCATTTT
TRBD1	TRBJ2-1	TRBV7-9	NA	CASSLVSGQGDNEQFF	TGTGCCAGCAGCTTAGTGAGCGGACAGGGCGACAATGAGCAGTTCTTC
NA	TRBJ1-5	TRBV27	NA	CASSLSGGFNQPQHF	TGTGCCAGCAGTTTATCGGGAGGGTTCAATCAGCCCCAGCATTTT
TRBD1	TRBJ2-3	TRBV9	NA	CASSVPTQGWGTDTQYF	TGTGCCAGCAGCGTACCCACACAGGGGTGGGGAACAGATACGCAGTATTTT
NA	TRBJ1-1	TRBV9	NA	CASSEDKNTEAFF	TGTGCCAGCAGCGAGGACAAGAACACTGAAGCTTTCTTT
NA	TRBJ2-2	TRBV19	NA	CASSLSGGSGELFF	TGTGCCAGTAGTTTATCGGGGGGCTCCGGGGAGCTGTTTTTT
TRBD1	TRBJ1-5	TRBV6-6	NA	CASSYSLQGNQPQHF	TGTGCCAGCAGTTACTCGTTACAGGGGAATCAGCCCCAGCATTTT
NA	TRBJ1-6	TRBV5-6	medium-sized	CASSRVQGSPLHF	TGTGCCAGCAGCAGGGTGCAGGGTTCACCCCTCCACTTT
NA	TRBJ1-1	TRBV11-2	NA	CASSPAGWDTEAFF	TGTGCCAGCAGCCCGGCAGGGTGGGACACTGAAGCTTTCTTT
TRBD1	TRBJ1-1	TRBV7-8	NA	CASSLRDRGRNTEAFF	TGTGCCAGCAGCTTACGGGACAGGGGACGGAACACTGAAGCTTTCTTT
TRBD1	TRBJ2-7	TRBV27	NA	CASARDSSYEQYF	TGTGCCAGCGCTCGGGACAGCTCCTACGAGCAGTACTTC
TRBD1	TRBJ1-1	TRBV13	NA	CASSSRQGLTEAFF	TGTGCCAGCAGCTCCCGACAGGGGCTCACTGAAGCTTTCTTT
TRBD1	TRBJ1-1	TRBV6-5	NA	CASSYSGQGASEAFF	TGTGCCAGCAGTTACTCAGGGCAGGGGGCCTCTGAAGCTTTCTTT
NA	TRBJ1-5	TRBV6-5	few	CASRPPGHRNQPQHF	TGTGCCAGCAGACCCCCGGGACATCGCAATCAGCCCCAGCATTTT
NA	TRBJ2-7	TRBV28	NA	CASSLSEGRVIREQYF	TGTGCCAGCAGTTTATCGGAGGGCAGGGTCATTCGCGAGCAGTACTTC
TRBD2	TRBJ2-7	TRBV7-6	once	CASSYFVSGGRYEQYF	TGTGCCAGCAGTTACTTTGTCAGCGGGGGACGCTACGAGCAGTACTTC
NA	TRBJ1-2	TRBV28	once	CASSSFNFYTF	TGTGCCAGCAGTTCCTTTAACTTCTACACCTTC
TRBD2	TRBJ2-7	TRBV4-2	NA	CASSQEPTSVQYF	TGTGCCAGCAGCCAAGAACCCACTAGCGTGCAGTACTTC
NA	TRBJ2-1	TRBV6-1	few	CASSEASQGVKQFF	TGTGCCAGCAGTGAAGCTTCCCAGGGCGTAAAGCAGTTCTTC
NA	TRBJ2-7	TRBV5-6	NA	CASSPQGLSYEQYF	TGTGCCAGCAGCCCTCAGGGGCTCTCCTACGAGCAGTACTTC
NA	TRBJ2-5	TRBV19	NA	CASSIGHFETQYF	TGTGCCAGTAGTATTGGACACTTCGAGACCCAGTACTTC
TRBD1	TRBJ2-7	TRBV7-2	NA	CASSRDRGNYEQYF	TGTGCCAGCAGCCGGGACAGGGGGAACTACGAGCAGTACTTC
TRBD2	TRBJ2-3	TRBV7-3	NA	CASSFGGGAVDTQYF	TGTGCCAGCAGCTTTGGCGGGGGGGCTGTAGATACGCAGTATTTT
NA	TRBJ2-5	TRBV11-2	NA	CASSLVGRGGETQYF	TGTGCCAGCAGCTTAGTAGGGAGGGGGGGTGAGACCCAGTACTTC
TRBD1	TRBJ2-7	TRBV11-2	NA	CASSLDSPTGNLYEQYF	TGTGCCAGCAGCTTAGATTCTCCGACAGGGAATCTCTACGAGCAGTACTTC
TRBD1	TRBJ2-7	TRBV29-1	once	CSVVVRGTHYEQYF	TGCAGCGTTGTTGTCAGGGGGACCCACTACGAGCAGTACTTC
NA	TRBJ1-5	TRBV2	NA	CASSENYNQPQHF	TGTGCCAGCAGTGAAAACTACAATCAGCCCCAGCATTTT
TRBD1	TRBJ2-7	TRBV6-5	NA	CASSYKPGTGGGEQYF	TGTGCCAGCAGTTACAAGCCCGGGACAGGGGGCGGAGAGCAGTACTTC
TRBD2	TRBJ2-3	TRBV4-1	NA	CAYFAGSGVTDTQYF	TGCGCTTATTTCGCTGGGAGCGGGGTCACAGATACGCAGTATTTT
TRBD1	TRBJ2-7	TRBV7-9	NA	CASSPDRGSYEQYF	TGTGCCAGCAGCCCGGACAGGGGTTCCTACGAGCAGTACTTC
NA	TRBJ2-3	TRBV11-1	few	CASSPGLLNTQYF	TGTGCCAGCAGCCCTGGACTACTCAATACGCAGTATTTT
NA	TRBJ1-3	TRBV5-1	NA	CATREESLSGNTIYF	TGCGCCACCCGAGAGGAAAGCTTATCTGGAAACACCATATATTTT
TRBD2	TRBJ2-3	TRBV2	once	CASSPGLAADTQYF	TGTGCCAGCAGTCCGGGACTAGCAGCAGATACGCAGTATTTT
NA	TRBJ1-3	TRBV7-2	once	CASSLASFIGNTIYF	TGTGCCAGCAGCTTAGCGAGCTTCATCGGTAACACCATATATTTT
NA	TRBJ1-2	TRBV6-1	NA	CASSELNLPSYGYTF	TGTGCCAGCAGTGAATTAAACCTACCTAGCTATGGCTACACCTTC
TRBD2	TRBJ2-1	TRBV19	few	CASSARTSGHNEQFF	TGTGCCAGTAGTGCCCGGACTAGCGGCCACAATGAGCAGTTCTTC
NA	TRBJ2-2	TRBV10-3	few	CAISVPTGELFF	TGTGCCATCAGTGTCCCAACCGGGGAGCTGTTTTTT
TRBD1	TRBJ1-5	TRBV23-1	NA	CASSQRTGGDSNQPQHF	TGCGCCAGCAGTCAGAGGACAGGGGGCGATAGCAATCAGCCCCAGCATTTT
TRBD1	TRBJ2-7	TRBV29-1	NA	CSVGGQGAYEQYF	TGCAGCGTTGGTGGACAGGGGGCTTACGAGCAGTACTTC
TRBD1	TRBJ2-7	TRBV30	NA	CAWTAGTATYEQYF	TGTGCCTGGACCGCCGGGACAGCGACCTACGAGCAGTACTTC
NA	TRBJ1-5	TRBV28	few	CASSPLGLNQPQHF	TGTGCCAGCAGTCCGTTGGGCCTTAATCAGCCCCAGCATTTT